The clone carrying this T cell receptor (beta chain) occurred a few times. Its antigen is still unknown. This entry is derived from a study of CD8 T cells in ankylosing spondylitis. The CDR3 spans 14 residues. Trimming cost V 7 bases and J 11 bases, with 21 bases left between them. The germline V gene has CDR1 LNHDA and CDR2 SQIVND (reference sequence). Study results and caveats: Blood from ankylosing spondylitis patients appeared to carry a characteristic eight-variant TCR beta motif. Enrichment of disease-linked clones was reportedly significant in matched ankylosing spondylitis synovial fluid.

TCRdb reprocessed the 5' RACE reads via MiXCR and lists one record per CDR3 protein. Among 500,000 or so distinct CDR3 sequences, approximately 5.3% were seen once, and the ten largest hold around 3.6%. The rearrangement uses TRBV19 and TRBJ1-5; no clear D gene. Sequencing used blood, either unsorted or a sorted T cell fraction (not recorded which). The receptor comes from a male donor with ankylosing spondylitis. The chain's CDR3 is CASTESVRARSQHF. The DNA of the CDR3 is TGTGCCAGTACCGAATCTGTTCGGGCTCGATCCCAGCATTTT.